The present T cell receptor beta chain was sequenced within a study of T cell responses to AZD1222 COVID-19 vaccine. Findings and limits, study-wide: Donors were chiefly white British, with a greater number of females, and clonal diversity was perhaps underestimated. Nearly half of unique spike-specific TCRs reportedly avoided B.1.351 and B.1.1.7 mutated regions. At 160-218 and 743-854, vaccine-associated CD4 TCRs were dominant, and they spanned spike.

The V and J ends lost 1 base and 4 bases, in that order; junction bases with no gene match: 5. This CDR3 region has 16 residues. Germline assignment: CDR1 LNHDA and CDR2 SQIVND (reference sequence). On this clone: As yet, its antigen is unknown.

Assay: immunoSEQ multiplex PCR; the TCRdb copy retains only in-frame clones and omits some. The ten most abundant clones cover around 2.4% of a sample with about 140,000 clones. This sequence joins TRBV19 and TRBJ2-1; 9 bases agree with TRBD2. Input material: peripheral blood. This TCR was recovered from an adult in good health. The CDR3 loop is CASSIVTSGPYNEQFF. In nucleotides, the CDR3 is TGTGCCAGTAGTATAGTTACTAGCGGGCCATACAATGAGCAGTTCTTC.